This T cell receptor beta chain was sequenced in a study of T cell responses to AZD1222 COVID-19 vaccine. Broader study findings: Baseline antibody screening turned up just a handful of seropositive AZD1222 recipients.

Concerning this clone itself: What it binds is not known.

J gave up 3 bases and V 3 bases, and 10 bases lay outside the gene matches. The length of the CDR3 is 16 residues. CDR1 and CDR2 (germline): SNHLY, FYNNEI. Only in-frame clones appear in the TCRdb table, and some are missing; sequencing was by immunoSEQ multiplex PCR. The sample holds approximately 150,000 clones; 85% to 95% are singletons and the top ten take approximately 0.97%. The sample consisted of peripheral blood, taken on day 0 of AZD1222 vaccination. The chain has TRBV2 and TRBJ1-2, with 7 positions matching TRBD1. This TCR derives from an adult in good health. The CDR3 protein is CASSDGDRAFDYGYTF. CDR3 in DNA: TGTGCCAGCAGTGACGGTGACAGGGCCTTTGACTATGGCTACACCTTC.